One and the same sample provided the 23 T cell receptor beta chains below, sequenced in a study of identifying expanded T cells in peripheral blood. Only in-frame clones appear in the TCRdb table, and some are missing; sequencing was by immunoSEQ multiplex PCR. Of 90,000 to 95,000 clones in the sample, nearly 90% were seen once. The sequencing sample was made of blood. The origin of the receptors is a person between 18 and 69 years old in good health.

The rearrangement links TRBV5-6 to TRBJ2-2, with D possibly being TRBD2 (5 bases). Germline assignment: CDR1 SGHDT and CDR2 YYEEEE. CDR3 length: 15 amino acids. Trimming removed 1 base at V and 2 bases at J, with 9 bases between. The CDR3 protein is CASSLLEENTGELFF. For the CDR3, the DNA is TGTGCCAGCAGCTTGTTGGAGGAAAACACCGGGGAGCTGTTTTTT. The full variable domain, in which reference TRBV5-6 and TRBJ2-2 provide the parts outside the CDR3, is DAGVTQSPTHLIKTRGQQVTLRCSPKSGHDTVSWYQQALGQGPQFIFQYYEEEERQRGNFPDRFSGHQFPNYSSELNVNALLLGDSALYLCASSLLEENTGELFFGEGSRLTVL.

This sequence joins TRBV14 and TRBJ1-6; 10 bases match TRBD1. Germline CDR1 reads SGHDN; CDR2 reads FVKESK. J lost 7 bases, V lost 3 bases, and 6 bases had no gene match. This CDR3 is built from 16 residues. The chain's CDR3 is CASSHGPGQGNSPLHF. As DNA, the CDR3 is TGTGCCAGCAGCCACGGGCCGGGACAGGGGAATTCACCCCTCCACTTT. Complete variable domain (other parts from reference TRBV14 and TRBJ1-6): EAGVTQFPSHSVIEKGQTVTLRCDPISGHDNLYWYRRVMGKEIKFLLHFVKESKQDESGMPNNRFLAERTGGTYSTLKVQPAELEDSGVYFCASSHGPGQGNSPLHFGNGTRLTVT.

The chain joins TRBV7-6 to TRBJ2-7; 11 positions agree with TRBD2. The V segment lost 3 bases and the J segment 4 bases; nucleotides outside the gene matches: 5. Per the germline V gene, CDR1 is SGHVS and CDR2 is FNYEAQ. CDR3 size: 15 residues. The CDR3 nucleotides are TGTGCCAGCAGCTTGACTAGCGGGACGACGTACGAGCAGTACTTC. It specifies CASSLTSGTTYEQYF.

V is TRBV10-3 and J is TRBJ2-7, with D possibly being TRBD1 or TRBD2 (5 bases each). Germline V gene sequence: CDR1 ENHRY, CDR2 SYGVKD. Trimming cost V 2 bases and J 0 bases, with 5 bases left between them. This CDR3 is built from 13 residues. CDR3 in DNA: TGTGCCATCAGTGAGGGGGGCTCCTACGAGCAGTACTTC. Translation gives CAISEGGSYEQYF.

V and J are TRBV9 and TRBJ1-3; D gene unclear. With 3 bases removed from V and 0 bases from J, the gap between germline ends came to 10 bases. The length of the CDR3 is 15 residues. CDR1 and CDR2 from the germline V gene are SGDLS and YYNGEE. CDR3 amino acids: CASSATANSGNTIYF. CDR3 in DNA: TGTGCCAGCAGCGCCACAGCGAACTCTGGAAACACCATATATTTT.

The V gene is TRBV4-1, the J gene TRBJ2-7; 10 bases are a match to TRBD1. CDR1 is MGHRA, CDR2 YSYEKL, per germline. This CDR3 comprises 14 residues. With 4 bases clipped from V and 1 base from J, the junction kept 1 base outside the gene matches. This CDR3 is CASSPGQGSYEQYF. The CDR3 bases are TGCGCCAGCAGCCCGGGACAGGGGTCCTACGAGCAGTACTTC.

V usage is TRBV6-6 and J usage is TRBJ1-2, with TRBD1 as a possible D gene (6 bases). Per the germline V gene, CDR1 is MNHNY and CDR2 is SVGAGI (reference sequence). Trimming stripped 4 bases from V and 10 bases from J, with 16 bases between. This CDR3 contains 13 residues. Here the CDR3 reads CASSSTRTEPYTF. CDR3 in DNA: TGTGCCAGCAGTTCCACGAGGACAGAACCCTACACCTTC.

V usage is TRBV29-1 and J usage is TRBJ2-1, with 11 bases lining up with TRBD1. CDR1 is SQVTM and CDR2 is ANQGSEA in the germline V gene. This CDR3 comprises 14 residues. CDR3 bases: TGCATGAGTACCGGGACAGGGGGAAACAATGAGCAGTTCTTC. Residues: CMSTGTGGNNEQFF.

The CDR3 region is CASSVGGNTGELFF. Written as DNA, the CDR3 is TGTGCCAGCAGTGTGGGGGGGAACACCGGGGAGCTGTTTTTT. V is TRBV6-1 and J is TRBJ2-2; a possible D gene is TRBD2 (6 bases). V was cut by 4 bases and J by 1 base, with 7 bases left in between. Germline V CDR1 and CDR2: MNHNS, SASEGT. The CDR3 sequence is 14 residues long.

The V and J genes are TRBV27 and TRBJ1-2; no clear D. V was pared by 2 bases and J by 4 bases, with 14 bases between. The CDR3 runs 15 residues. The germline gives CDR1 MNHEY, CDR2 SMNVEV (reference sequence). The DNA of the CDR3 is TGTGCCAGCAGTTTAAAGAGAGGATCAGCCTATGGCTACACCTTC. Protein sequence: CASSLKRGSAYGYTF.

The rearrangement joins TRBV19 to TRBJ1-1, with D unclear. Germline CDR1 and CDR2: LNHDA and SQIVND (reference sequence). The CDR3 spans 12 residues. The CDR3, as DNA: TGTGCGTCCGACTCGGGGAACACTGAAGCTTTCTTT. This codes for CASDSGNTEAFF.

This chain joins TRBV30 and TRBJ2-6; a weak D match, TRBD1 (6 bases). This CDR3 is built from 17 residues. CDR1 GTSNPN and CDR2 SVGIG come from the germline V gene (reference sequence). V dropped 1 base and J dropped 3 bases, with 16 bases sitting between them. CDR3 coding DNA: TGTGCCTGGAGTGGACAGGTACTTCCATTTGGGGCCAACGTCCTGACTTTC. Translation gives CAWSGQVLPFGANVLTF. The complete variable domain, with remaining parts taken from reference TRBV30 and TRBJ2-6, reads SQTIHQWPATLVQPVGSPLSLECTVEGTSNPNLYWYRQAAGRGLQLLFYSVGIGQISSEVPQNLSASRPQDRQFILSSKKLLLSDSGFYLCAWSGQVLPFGANVLTFGAGSRLTVL.

This chain links TRBV4-3 with TRBJ1-1; D may be TRBD1 (5 bases). The CDR3 is made up of 15 amino acids. CDR1 is LGHNA, CDR2 YSLEER, per germline. The V and J ends lost 3 bases and 4 bases respectively, with 15 bases between them. CDR3 in DNA: TGCGCCAGCAGCCAGGGACGGGCCCCGGGCACTGAAGCTTTCTTT. It codes for CASSQGRAPGTEAFF.

This chain links TRBV5-1 with TRBJ2-1; 14 bases align to TRBD2. The ends lost 4 bases at V and 11 bases at J; junction bases unmatched: 11. The CDR3 has 16 amino acids. Germline V gives CDR1 SGHRS, CDR2 YFSETQ. This CDR3 reads CASSPKPGLAGAQQFF. The CDR3 DNA reads as TGCGCCAGCAGCCCGAAACCGGGACTAGCGGGAGCCCAGCAGTTCTTC. The entire variable domain, with the rest obtained from reference TRBV5-1 and TRBJ2-1, is as follows: KAGVTQTPRYLIKTRGQQVTLSCSPISGHRSVSWYQQTPGQGLQFLFEYFSETQRNKGNFPGRFSGRQFSNSRSEMNVSTLELGDSALYLCASSPKPGLAGAQQFFGPGTRLTVL.

The chain's CDR3 is CASKDEKLFF. The CDR3 DNA follows: TGTGCCAGTAAGGATGAAAAACTGTTTTTT. The V and J genes are TRBV19 and TRBJ1-4; D is unresolved. This CDR3 comprises 10 residues. Germline V lookup: CDR1 LNHDA, CDR2 SQIVND (reference sequence). V was pared by 7 bases and J by 6 bases, with 3 bases between. Filled out from reference TRBV19 and TRBJ1-4, the complete variable domain reads DGGITQSPKYLFRKEGQNVTLSCEQNLNHDAMYWYRQDPGQGLRLIYYSQIVNDFQKGDIAEGYSVSREKKESFPLTVTSAQKNPTAFYLCASKDEKLFFGSGTQLSVL.

The chain couples TRBV2 to TRBJ2-6; the D call may be TRBD1 or TRBD2 (6 bases each). The CDR3 spans 19 residues. Looked up from germline, CDR1 is SNHLY and CDR2 is FYNNEI. Trimming pared 7 bases from V and 2 bases from J, leaving 24 bases between. CDR3 bases: TGTGCCAGCAACCCCCGGACAGCGGGCAACCTGGCTGGGGCCAACGTCCTGACTTTC. This translates into CASNPRTAGNLAGANVLTF.

On this clone itself: Other DNA sequences in this sample translate to the same CDR3. This sequence joins TRBV19 and TRBJ1-5; D is undetermined. The CDR3 extends over 13 amino acids. V was trimmed by 3 bases and J by 6 bases, leaving 9 bases between them. CDR1 LNHDA and CDR2 SQIVND come from the germline V gene (reference sequence). CDR3 residues: CASSISGSQPQHF. The CDR3 DNA sequence: TGTGCCAGTAGTATTAGTGGGAGTCAGCCCCAGCATTTT.

The chain combines TRBV2 with TRBJ2-5; 7 bases are a match to TRBD2. The V gene's germline CDR1 is SNHLY and CDR2 FYNNEI. V lost 1 base to trimming and J lost 5 bases; unmatched junction nucleotides: 7. The CDR3 consists of 15 residues. The DNA of the CDR3 is TGTGCCAGCAGTGAAGGGCCGGGGGGTAGTGAGACCCAGTACTTC. Its translation is CASSEGPGGSETQYF.

V usage is TRBV19 and J usage is TRBJ1-3; tentatively, D is TRBD1 (6 bases). V gave up 6 bases and J gave up 0 bases, with 12 bases separating them. Germline assignment: CDR1 LNHDA and CDR2 SQIVND (reference sequence). This CDR3 region has 15 residues. CDR3 sequence: CASRRGSISGNTIYF. The CDR3 region has the DNA TGTGCCAGTAGGAGGGGGTCCATCTCTGGAAACACCATATATTTT.

The chain recombines TRBV5-4 with TRBJ1-1, with D hard to call. The CDR3 covers 20 residues. The V gene lost 6 bases and the J gene lost 0 bases, with 30 bases spanning the gap. Germline V lookup: CDR1 SGHNT, CDR2 YYREEE (reference sequence). The CDR3 region is CASTHSPPGHMSLMNTEAFF. The CDR3 DNA reads as TGTGCCAGCACCCACTCTCCCCCGGGTCACATGTCCCTCATGAACACTGAAGCTTTCTTT.

The rearrangement uses TRBV28 and TRBJ1-6; no clear D. The CDR3 sequence is 16 residues long. Germline CDR1 and CDR2: MDHEN and SYDVKM. V lost 6 bases to trimming and J lost 3 bases, with 15 bases between them. CDR3 in amino acids: CASSPSKRGYNSPLHF. The CDR3 DNA is TGTGCCAGCAGCCCTTCCAAGCGAGGCTATAATTCACCCCTCCACTTT.

V usage is TRBV19 and J usage is TRBJ1-2, with 8 bases aligning to TRBD1. The CDR3 loop spans 15 amino acids. CDR1 LNHDA and CDR2 SQIVND come from the germline V gene (reference sequence). With 10 bases clipped from V and 5 bases from J, the junction kept 15 bases outside the gene matches. The CDR3 coding sequence is TGTGCCACCACACGTCCAGGGGGCGCGGGGTATGGCTACACCTTC. Translation gives CATTRPGGAGYGYTF.

The rearrangement links TRBV29-1 to TRBJ1-2; TRBD1 matches 8 bases. This CDR3 spans 13 amino acids. Trimming took 7 bases from V and 8 from J; bases not matched to a gene: 12. CDR1 SQVTM and CDR2 ANQGSEA come from the germline V gene. CDR3 DNA sequence: TGCAGCGGATTTCAGGGGGCCCAGGGAGGCTACACCTTC. It yields the protein CSGFQGAQGGYTF.